The 10 T cell receptor beta chains below were found in one sample sequenced in a study of CD8 T cells in ankylosing spondylitis. TCRdb ran MiXCR on the 5' RACE reads and lists one entry per CDR3 protein. The sample holds over 150,000 distinct CDR3 sequences, about 13% seen once. Input material: blood, either unsorted or a sorted T cell fraction (not recorded which). The origin of the receptors is a male donor with ankylosing spondylitis or in good health (not recorded which).

The rearrangement links TRBV5-6 to TRBJ2-1; 14 bases align to TRBD2. The CDR3 has 15 residues. Trimming took 4 bases from V and 9 from J; bases not matched to a gene: 6. Germline V lookup: CDR1 SGHDT, CDR2 YYEEEE. CDR3 protein: CASSATSGRAGEQFF. The CDR3 coding sequence is TGTGCCAGCAGCGCGACTAGCGGGAGGGCCGGTGAGCAGTTCTTC.

V usage is TRBV2 and J usage is TRBJ1-4; unclear D gene. V was shortened by 4 bases and J by 7 bases, with 7 bases between the two germline ends. The CDR3 covers 12 residues. CDR1 is SNHLY and CDR2 is FYNNEI in the germline V gene. The CDR3 reads CASSGEIEKLFF. CDR3 nucleotide sequence: TGTGCCAGCAGTGGGGAGATTGAAAAACTGTTTTTT.

The sample holds many counts of this clonotype. The V gene is TRBV12-3 or TRBV12-4, the J gene TRBJ2-7; 7 nucleotides match TRBD2. V gave up 6 bases and J gave up 5 bases; unmatched junction bases: 4. CDR3 length equals 12 residues. CDR3 region: CASRLGGDEQYF. CDR3 bases: TGTGCCAGCAGACTGGGAGGGGACGAGCAGTACTTC.

The chain carries TRBV6-1 and TRBJ2-5, with 9 bases aligning to TRBD2. Germline-derived CDR1 and CDR2 are MNHNS and SASEGT. CDR3 size: 15 residues. The V segment lost 3 bases and the J segment 0 bases; nucleotides outside the gene matches: 2. In nucleotides, the CDR3 is TGTGCCAGCAGTGAGTTAGCGGGAGACCAAGAGACCCAGTACTTC. It specifies CASSELAGDQETQYF.

The sample holds a few counts of this clonotype. The chain uses TRBV20-1 and TRBJ2-7, with 10 positions matching TRBD1. This CDR3 contains 16 residues. The germline gives CDR1 DFQATT, CDR2 SNEGSKA (reference sequence). V lost 2 bases and J lost 3; bases outside the gene matches: 10. The DNA of the CDR3 is TGCAGTGCTAGAACATCGGAGGGACAGGGGTTCTACGAGCAGTACTTC. Translation: CSARTSEGQGFYEQYF.

The V call is TRBV10-3, the J call TRBJ2-7, with 8 bases matching TRBD1. V dropped 3 bases and J dropped 2; count of bases not matched to a gene: 6. Germline CDR1 reads ENHRY; CDR2 reads SYGVKD. CDR3 length: 15 residues. The CDR3 loop reads CAISDSGQGTYEQYF. The CDR3 DNA reads as TGTGCCATCAGTGATTCTGGACAGGGAACCTACGAGCAGTACTTC.

This clonotype was observed many times. The chain uses TRBV6-1 and TRBJ2-7, with 12 bases matching TRBD2. V lost 2 bases to trimming and J lost 5 bases; unmatched junction nucleotides: 4. The CDR3 has 15 amino acids. Germline V CDR1 and CDR2: MNHNS, SASEGT. For the CDR3, the DNA is TGTGCCAGCAGTGAAATGACTAGCGGGAGCGACGAGCAGTACTTC. Protein sequence: CASSEMTSGSDEQYF.

The chain links TRBV3-1 to TRBJ1-4; possibly TRBD1 for D (6 bases). The CDR3 loop spans 15 amino acids. Looked up from germline, CDR1 is LGHDT and CDR2 is YNNKEL (reference sequence). Trimming cost V 3 bases and J 8 bases, with 16 bases left between them. CDR3 DNA sequence: TGTGCCAGCAGCCATCCAATCGGAGGGGGGGAAAAACTGTTTTTT. This encodes CASSHPIGGGEKLFF.

The chain has TRBV11-1 and TRBJ2-1; 8 nucleotides agree with TRBD2. The CDR3 has 19 residues. Germline lookup yields CDR1 SGHAT and CDR2 FQDESV (reference sequence). After removal of 5 bases from V and 3 bases from J, the junction contained 18 bases not matched to a gene. The CDR3: CASSPGGARTARNYNEQFF. CDR3 bases: TGTGCCAGCAGCCCGGGGGGGGCGCGCACGGCCCGAAACTACAATGAGCAGTTCTTC.

This clonotype was picked up many times. The chain recombines TRBV15 with TRBJ2-1; either TRBD1 or TRBD2 may supply D (6 bases each). The CDR3 is 15 residues long. Looked up from germline, CDR1 is LNHNV and CDR2 is YYDKDF (reference sequence). The V and J ends lost 1 base and 6 bases respectively, with 13 bases between them. Here the CDR3 reads CATSRGSEGGNEQFF. The CDR3 region has the DNA TGTGCCACCAGCAGAGGGTCCGAGGGGGGCAATGAGCAGTTCTTC.